The 23 T cell receptor beta chains reported below all come from one sample, sequenced in a study of CD4+ T cells in melanoma. Sequenced by immunoSEQ multiplex PCR; TCRdb stores in-frame clones only, minus some. The sample contains tens of thousands of clones, approximately 80% of which appear only once. Sequenced sample: cells from a culture (not recorded whether cultured in vitro). The source is a human donor with melanoma.

This clone was picked up one time. The V and J genes are TRBV2 and TRBJ1-6, with D possibly being TRBD1 (6 bases). Per germline, CDR1 SNHLY and CDR2 FYNNEI. Trimming shortened V by 2 bases and J by 6 bases, and 14 bases separated the two germline ends. The length of the CDR3 is 16 residues. Here the CDR3 reads CASSERGGIFNSPLHF. CDR3 bases: TGTGCCAGCAGTGAAAGGGGGGGGATTTTTAATTCACCCCTCCACTTT.

This chain joins TRBV9 and TRBJ2-5; 16 nucleotides agree with TRBD2. V shed 4 bases and J 1 base; nucleotides not matched to a gene: 10. In germline, CDR1 is SGDLS, CDR2 YYNGEE. This CDR3 comprises 19 residues. CDR3 sequence reads: CASSRTGLAGGYSQETQYF. CDR3 nucleotide sequence: TGTGCCAGCAGCCGTACGGGACTAGCGGGGGGGTATTCCCAAGAGACCCAGTACTTC. The full variable domain, completed using reference TRBV9 and TRBJ2-5, is DSGVTQTPKHLITATGQRVTLRCSPRSGDLSVYWYQQSLDQGLQFLIQYYNGEERAKGNILERFSAQQFPDLHSELNLSSLELGDSALYFCASSRTGLAGGYSQETQYFGPGTRLLVL.

This chain joins TRBV29-1 and TRBJ2-7, with unresolved D. The CDR3 sequence is 14 residues long. The germline V gene has CDR1 SQVTM and CDR2 ANQGSEA. Trimming shortened V by 0 bases and J by 7 bases, and 16 bases separated the two germline ends. The CDR3 sequence is CSVEDMGPRREQYF. The DNA for the CDR3 is TGCAGCGTTGAAGATATGGGCCCCCGCAGGGAGCAGTACTTC.

This chain uses TRBV2 with TRBJ1-1, with TRBD1 identical over 10 bases. Germline CDR1 is SNHLY and CDR2 is FYNNEI. Unmatched junction bases numbered 5, after V lost 6 bases and J lost 4 bases. The CDR3 spans 14 residues. CDR3 amino acids: CASRVTGGFTEAFF. CDR3 sequence (DNA): TGTGCCAGCAGAGTGACAGGGGGCTTCACTGAAGCTTTCTTT.

This clone appeared a few times. The V gene is TRBV6-4, the J gene TRBJ2-1; 13 positions match TRBD2. The CDR3 has 15 amino acids. Germline assignment: CDR1 MRHNA and CDR2 SNTAGT. J gave up 10 bases and V 4 bases, and 7 bases lay outside the gene matches. This chain's CDR3 is CASSGTSGGIGEQFF. The CDR3 bases are TGTGCCAGCAGTGGGACTAGCGGGGGTATTGGAGAGCAGTTCTTC.

This chain uses TRBV11-2 with TRBJ2-5; 8 bases fit TRBD1. Germline V gene lookup returns CDR1 SGHAT and CDR2 FQNNGV. The CDR3 totals 15 residues. After removal of 4 bases from V and 7 bases from J, the junction contained 11 bases not matched to a gene. The CDR3 loop is CASSSDRGFVVTQYF. In DNA, the CDR3 is TGTGCCAGCAGCTCAGACAGGGGATTTGTGGTGACCCAGTACTTC.

The chain couples TRBV5-1 to TRBJ1-6; no reliable D call. V lost 0 bases, J lost 7 bases, and 8 bases lay in between. CDR1 is SGHRS and CDR2 is YFSETQ in the germline V gene. The CDR3 contains 14 residues. Here the CDR3 reads CASSLGSANSPLHF. The CDR3, as DNA: TGCGCCAGCAGCTTGGGTTCAGCAAATTCACCCCTCCACTTT.

J is TRBJ1-3 and V is TRBV7-2, with D unclear. Deletions cut 7 bases from V and 1 base from J, with 11 bases between. The CDR3 runs to 14 residues. Looked up from germline, CDR1 is SGHTA and CDR2 is FQGNSA. CDR3 bases: TGTGCCAGCACCCCACGGCGTTCTGGAAACACCATATATTTT. It codes for CASTPRRSGNTIYF.

This chain connects TRBV7-6 to TRBJ2-1; D call uncertain. Germline V gene lookup returns CDR1 SGHVS and CDR2 FNYEAQ. There are 13 residues in the CDR3. Trimming removed 5 bases from V and 0 bases from J, with 5 bases in between. CDR3 DNA: TGTGCCAGCAGCCTTAACTCCTACAATGAGCAGTTCTTC. The encoded protein is CASSLNSYNEQFF.

This clone came up once. CDR3 DNA: TGTGCCAGCAGCAACAATACGACAGGGAACAACTATGGCTACACCTTC. This gives the protein CASSNNTTGNNYGYTF. The chain uses TRBV21-1 and TRBJ1-2; TRBD1, the table's D call, was not compared with the DNA. TRBV21-1 is a pseudogene locus. CDR3 length equals 16 residues.

This chain uses TRBV7-3 with TRBJ2-1, with D unclear. V lost 0 bases to trimming and J lost 10 bases, with 4 bases between them. Germline CDR1 is SGHTA and CDR2 is FQGTGA. This CDR3 is 11 amino acids long. This CDR3 reads CASSLTGEQFF. CDR3 DNA: TGTGCCAGCAGCTTAACGGGGGAGCAGTTCTTC.

The chain is built from TRBV10-3 and TRBJ2-5, with 10 bases aligning to TRBD1. The CDR3 extends over 17 amino acids. From germline, CDR1 is ENHRY and CDR2 SYGVKD. J lost 5 bases, V lost 2 bases, and 11 bases had no gene match. The CDR3 loop reads CAISEGAGTGAGETQYF. The CDR3 DNA reads TGTGCCATCAGTGAGGGGGCCGGGACAGGGGCCGGGGAGACCCAGTACTTC.

The sample holds a few counts of this clone. V usage is TRBV2 and J usage is TRBJ2-5; 8 bases are shared with TRBD1. The V and J ends lost 7 bases and 7 bases, in that order; junction bases with no gene match: 11. CDR1 is SNHLY, CDR2 FYNNEI, per germline. The CDR3 length is 14 residues. The CDR3 DNA is TGTGCCAGCAAGACAGGGGCCTCACTGGGGACCCAGTACTTC. Amino acid sequence: CASKTGASLGTQYF.

The chain employs TRBV13 and TRBJ1-4; D is unclear. This CDR3 is built from 15 residues. Trimming stripped 5 bases from V and 0 bases from J, with 10 bases between. Germline V lookup: CDR1 PRHDT, CDR2 FYEKMQ (reference sequence). As DNA, the CDR3 is TGTGCCAGCAGCCTGACTCGTGCAACTAATGAAAAACTGTTTTTT. Protein: CASSLTRATNEKLFF.

This chain connects TRBV7-9 to TRBJ2-2; tentatively, D is TRBD1 or TRBD2 (6 bases each). This CDR3 region has 14 residues. Trimming shortened V by 3 bases and J by 13 bases, and 18 bases separated the two germline ends. CDR1 and CDR2 (germline): SEHNR, FQNEAQ (reference sequence). Here the CDR3 reads CASSLSGGDMALFF. CDR3 in DNA: TGTGCCAGCAGCTTGTCCGGCGGGGACATGGCGCTGTTTTTT.

The chain joins TRBV4-1 to TRBJ1-2; tentatively, D is TRBD1 (5 bases). Trimming took 0 bases from V and 4 from J, leaving 18 bases between them. Germline CDR1 and CDR2: MGHRA and YSYEKL. The CDR3 consists of 17 residues. The CDR3 sequence is CASSQEWKGRVTYGYTF. The CDR3 bases are TGCGCCAGCAGCCAAGAGTGGAAGGGGCGGGTTACCTATGGCTACACCTTC.

The V gene is TRBV6-5, the J gene TRBJ1-6, with D hard to call. Germline-derived CDR1 and CDR2 are MNHEY and SVGAGI. The V end was cut by 6 bases, the J end by 2 bases, with 11 bases between. The CDR3 runs to 15 residues. CDR3 protein: CASRGDRAYNSPLHF. CDR3 nucleotides: TGTGCCAGCAGGGGAGACCGGGCCTATAATTCACCCCTCCACTTT.

This chain connects TRBV18 to TRBJ2-7; TRBD2 might be the D (6 bases). V was pared by 3 bases and J by 3 bases, with 12 bases between. Germline V CDR1 and CDR2: KGHSH, LQKENI. The CDR3 runs to 14 residues. The DNA for the CDR3 is TGTGCCAGCTCACCGGGGGGTGGAGGCTACGAGCAGTACTTC. Its protein is CASSPGGGGYEQYF.

In DNA form, the CDR3 reads TGCGCCAGCATCGGCGGGAACGGAAACACCATATATTTT. Residues: CASIGGNGNTIYF. This rearrangement joins TRBV10-1 to TRBJ1-3; D remains unclear. CDR3 length: 13 residues. The V gene's germline CDR1 is WNHNN and CDR2 SYGVQD (reference sequence). V was cut by 7 bases and J by 4 bases, with 11 bases left in between.

The genes are TRBV7-3 and TRBJ2-2; D is perhaps TRBD2 (6 bases). The CDR3 length is 14 residues. Germline V gives CDR1 SGHTA, CDR2 FQGTGA. The germline V and J ends were trimmed by 1 base and 7 bases, with 10 bases remaining between them. The CDR3 nucleotides are TGTGCCAGCAGCTTAAGCGGGATCGACGGGGAGCTGTTTTTT. This translates into CASSLSGIDGELFF. Full variable domain (missing parts from reference TRBV7-3 and TRBJ2-2): GAGVSQTPSNKVTEKGKYVELRCDPISGHTALYWYRQSLGQGPEFLIYFQGTGAADDSGLPNDRFFAVRPEGSVSTLKIQRTERGDSAVYLCASSLSGIDGELFFGEGSRLTVL.

The rearrangement links TRBV5-1 to TRBJ1-1; the match to TRBD1 covers 7 bases. The CDR3 runs to 14 residues. V dropped 4 bases and J dropped 1; count of bases not matched to a gene: 4. From germline, CDR1 is SGHRS and CDR2 YFSETQ. CDR3 protein: CASSRDSQNTEAFF. The DNA for the CDR3 is TGCGCCAGCAGCCGGGACAGTCAGAACACTGAAGCTTTCTTT.

V usage is TRBV5-1 and J usage is TRBJ2-5, with TRBD2 identical over 9 bases. CDR3 length: 16 amino acids. The junction had 7 bases not matched to a gene; V was cut back by 4 bases and J by 0 bases. Germline V gene data show CDR1 as SGHRS and CDR2 as YFSETQ. The CDR3: CASSVMPSGDQETQYF. The CDR3 DNA is TGCGCCAGCAGCGTGATGCCTAGCGGGGACCAAGAGACCCAGTACTTC.

CDR3 DNA: TGTGCCAGCAGCCTAAGCGGGGGGGCCCGAGAGACCCAGTACTTC. It yields the protein CASSLSGGARETQYF. The gene calls are TRBV5-6 and TRBJ2-5; 10 nucleotides agree with TRBD2. The CDR3 covers 15 residues. J was trimmed by 4 bases and V by 4 bases; bases with no gene match: 7. Germline CDR1 and CDR2: SGHDT and YYEEEE.